The TCR beta chain under discussion was sequenced for a study of blood T cells in healthy people across ages. With a J-beta primer mix and a sample-barcoded 5' primer, a second PCR ran about 6 to 11 cycles. Each TCR beta cDNA got a 12-nucleotide random molecular identifier. MiXCR was run by TCRdb on the 5' RACE reads, yielding one entry per CDR3 protein. The sample gives about 900,000 distinct CDR3 sequences, about 44% of which show up once; around 15% is in the top ten. Specimen: blood. This TCR came from a man aged 25-45 years in good health.

CDR3 residues: CASSQVPGGPGDTQYF. The DNA for the CDR3 is TGCGCCAGCAGCCAAGTCCCGGGGGGGCCTGGAGATACGCAGTATTTT. The V gene is TRBV4-3, the J gene TRBJ2-3; 8 bases map to TRBD2. This CDR3 spans 16 amino acids. The V segment lost 1 base and the J segment 5 bases; nucleotides outside the gene matches: 8. Germline-derived CDR1 and CDR2 are LGHNA and YSLEER.